This TCR beta chain originates from a study of blood T cell repertoires in COVID-19. Study-wide context: Sources were T cells, B-cell-depleted T cells, or PBMCs; the material itself was cDNA or gDNA.

Measured with immunoSEQ multiplex PCR; TCRdb has only the in-frame clones, and not every one. The profile covers just over 300,000 clones, with over 75% appearing a single time and about 4.2% taken by the ten largest. All enrollees were roughly 18 to 95 years old and from fewer than 30 US areas. This TCR was sampled from a man aged 25 to 40 who had recovered from COVID-19. Source material: PBMCs or T cells enriched from blood (not recorded which).

The CDR3 sequence: CASSTRDRAANYGYTF. In nucleotides, the CDR3 is TGTGCCAGTAGTACTCGGGACAGGGCAGCTAACTATGGCTACACCTTC. This chain links TRBV19 with TRBJ1-2; 9 bases map to TRBD1. Germline V lookup: CDR1 LNHDA, CDR2 SQIVND (reference sequence). The CDR3 has 16 residues. The junction had 6 bases not matched to a gene; V was cut back by 4 bases and J by 0 bases.